The T cell receptor beta chain under discussion was sequenced for a study of sequential checkpoint blockade in melanoma. Across the study: Randomization was 1:1 between first-line nivolumab→ipilimumab and ipilimumab→nivolumab. Both treatment sequences were followed by maintenance nivolumab.

Treatment of the sample: randomized to nivolumab then ipilimumab (arm A) or the reverse (arm B). None of the patients previously received DNA-damaging chemotherapy. From thawed PBMCs, live CD3+CD8+ cells negative for CD19 and CD56 were sorted. Sequencing used immunoSEQ multiplex PCR; TCRdb keeps in-frame clones, though not all of them. The table lists around 39,000 clones, 84% of them singletons, with 4.5% to 7% in the top ten. The CDR3 loop spans 15 amino acids. Germline V lookup: CDR1 SEHNR, CDR2 FQNEAQ (reference sequence). V lost 3 bases to trimming and J lost 6 bases; unmatched junction nucleotides: 10.

This clonotype originated in a human donor with melanoma. Sequencing was performed on CD8+ T cells sorted from blood (inferred from file names), taken from a patient given nivolumab and ipilimumab in sequence. The chain recombines TRBV7-9 with TRBJ2-7; TRBD2 aligns across 8 bases. The CDR3 spells CASSLPRAGESEQYF. Written as DNA, the CDR3 is TGTGCCAGCAGCTTGCCGCGAGCGGGAGAAAGCGAGCAGTACTTC.